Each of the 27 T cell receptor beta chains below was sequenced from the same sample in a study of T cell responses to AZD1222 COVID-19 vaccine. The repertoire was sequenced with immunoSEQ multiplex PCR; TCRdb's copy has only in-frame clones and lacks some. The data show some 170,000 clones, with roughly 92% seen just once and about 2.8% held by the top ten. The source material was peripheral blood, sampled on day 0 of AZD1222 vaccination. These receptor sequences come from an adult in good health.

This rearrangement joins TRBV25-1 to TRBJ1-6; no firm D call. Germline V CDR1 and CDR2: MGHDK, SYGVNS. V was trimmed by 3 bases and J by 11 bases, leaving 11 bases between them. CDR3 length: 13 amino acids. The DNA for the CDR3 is TGTGCCAGCAGTGATGACGGATTGGCACCCCTCCACTTT. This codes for CASSDDGLAPLHF.

CDR3 sequence reads: CASSQDPGLADSYNEQFF. CDR3 coding DNA: TGCGCCAGCAGCCAAGACCCCGGACTAGCGGATTCCTACAATGAGCAGTTCTTC. This chain connects TRBV4-1 to TRBJ2-1, with TRBD2 matching 10 bases. The germline CDR1 and CDR2 sequences are MGHRA and YSYEKL. The CDR3 loop spans 18 amino acids. V shed 0 bases, J shed 1 base, and the junction held 6 bases outside the gene matches.

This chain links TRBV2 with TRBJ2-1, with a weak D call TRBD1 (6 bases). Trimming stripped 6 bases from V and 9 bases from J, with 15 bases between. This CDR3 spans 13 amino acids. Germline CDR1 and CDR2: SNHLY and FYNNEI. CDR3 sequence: CASSEHRAGEQFF. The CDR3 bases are TGTGCCAGCAGCGAGCACAGGGCGGGTGAGCAGTTCTTC.

The CDR3 here is CASSPPGGGREQFF. As DNA, the CDR3 is TGTGCCAGCTCACCACCGGGCGGCGGGCGTGAGCAGTTCTTC. The chain recombines TRBV18 with TRBJ2-1; D may be TRBD2 (5 bases). This CDR3 has 14 amino acids. CDR1 and CDR2 from the germline V gene are KGHSH and LQKENI. V shed 0 bases and J shed 9 bases, with 12 bases lying between them.

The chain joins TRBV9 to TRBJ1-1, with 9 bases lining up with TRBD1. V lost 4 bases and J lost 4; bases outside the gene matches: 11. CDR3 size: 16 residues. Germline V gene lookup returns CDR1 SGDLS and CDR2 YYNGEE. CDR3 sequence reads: CASSPRGDRVGTEAFF. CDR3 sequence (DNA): TGTGCCAGCAGCCCCAGGGGGGACAGGGTAGGCACTGAAGCTTTCTTT.

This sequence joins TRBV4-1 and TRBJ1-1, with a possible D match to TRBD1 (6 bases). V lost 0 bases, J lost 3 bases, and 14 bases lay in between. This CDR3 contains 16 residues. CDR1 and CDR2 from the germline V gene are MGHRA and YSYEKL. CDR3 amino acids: CASSQEEGGWDTEAFF. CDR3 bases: TGCGCCAGCAGCCAAGAAGAGGGGGGGTGGGACACTGAAGCTTTCTTT.

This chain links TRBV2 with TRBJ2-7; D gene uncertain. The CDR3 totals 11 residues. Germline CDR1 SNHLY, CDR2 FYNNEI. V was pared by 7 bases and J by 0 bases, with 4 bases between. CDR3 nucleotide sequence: TGTGCCAGCATCCGCTCCTACGAGCAGTACTTC. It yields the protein CASIRSYEQYF.

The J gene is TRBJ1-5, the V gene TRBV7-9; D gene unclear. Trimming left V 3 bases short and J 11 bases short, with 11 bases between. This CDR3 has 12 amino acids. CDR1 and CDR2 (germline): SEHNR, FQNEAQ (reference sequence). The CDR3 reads CASSFAQMTQHF. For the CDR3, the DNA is TGTGCCAGCAGCTTCGCACAGATGACCCAGCATTTT.

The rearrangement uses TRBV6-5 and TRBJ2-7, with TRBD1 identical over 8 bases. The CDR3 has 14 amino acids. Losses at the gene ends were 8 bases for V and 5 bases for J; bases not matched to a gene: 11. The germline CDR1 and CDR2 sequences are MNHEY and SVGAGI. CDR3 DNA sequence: TGTGCCAGCTCGGCCGGGACAGGCGGCGACGAGCAGTACTTC. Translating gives CASSAGTGGDEQYF.

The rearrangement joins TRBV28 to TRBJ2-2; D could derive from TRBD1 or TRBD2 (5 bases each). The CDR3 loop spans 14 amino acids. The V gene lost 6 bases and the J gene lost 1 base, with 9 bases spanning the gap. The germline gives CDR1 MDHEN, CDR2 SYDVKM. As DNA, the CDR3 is TGTGCCAGCAGCTTGGGACGGAACACCGGGGAGCTGTTTTTT. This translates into CASSLGRNTGELFF.

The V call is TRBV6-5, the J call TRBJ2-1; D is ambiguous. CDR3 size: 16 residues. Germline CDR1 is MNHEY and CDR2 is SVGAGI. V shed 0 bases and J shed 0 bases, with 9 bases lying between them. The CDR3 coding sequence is TGTGCCAGCAGTTACTCCCAGATGAGCTCCTACAATGAGCAGTTCTTC. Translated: CASSYSQMSSYNEQFF.

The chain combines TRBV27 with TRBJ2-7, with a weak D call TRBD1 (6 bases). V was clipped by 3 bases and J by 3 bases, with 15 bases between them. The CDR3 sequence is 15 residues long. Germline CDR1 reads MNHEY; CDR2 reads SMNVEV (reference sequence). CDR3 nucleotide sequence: TGTGCCAGCAGTTTCTCGCAGGGGCTTTTCTACGAGCAGTACTTC. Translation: CASSFSQGLFYEQYF.

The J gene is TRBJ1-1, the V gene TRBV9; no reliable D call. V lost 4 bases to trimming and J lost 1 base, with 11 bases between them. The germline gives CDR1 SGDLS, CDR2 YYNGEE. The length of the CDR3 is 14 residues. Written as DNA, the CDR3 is TGTGCCAGCAGCCCTCATATAGCGAACACTGAAGCTTTCTTT. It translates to CASSPHIANTEAFF.

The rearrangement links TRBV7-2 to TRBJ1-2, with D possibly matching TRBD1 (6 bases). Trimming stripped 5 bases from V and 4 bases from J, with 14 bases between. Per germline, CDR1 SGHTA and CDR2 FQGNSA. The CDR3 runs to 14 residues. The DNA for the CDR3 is TGTGCCAGCAGCCCATCCAGGACAGCCTATGGCTACACCTTC. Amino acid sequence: CASSPSRTAYGYTF. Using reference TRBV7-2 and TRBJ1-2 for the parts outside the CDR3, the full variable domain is GAGVSQSPSNKVTEKGKDVELRCDPISGHTALYWYRQSLGQGLEFLIYFQGNSAPDKSGLPSDRFSAERTGGSVSTLTIQRTQQEDSAVYLCASSPSRTAYGYTFGSGTRLTVV.

The CDR3 protein is CAIADRYNSPLHF. The DNA for the CDR3 is TGTGCCATCGCAGACAGATATAATTCACCCCTCCACTTT. This chain joins TRBV10-3 and TRBJ1-6; a weak D match, TRBD1 (5 bases). Deletions cut 8 bases from V and 4 bases from J, with 9 bases between. CDR1 and CDR2 from the germline V gene are ENHRY and SYGVKD. This CDR3 has 13 amino acids.

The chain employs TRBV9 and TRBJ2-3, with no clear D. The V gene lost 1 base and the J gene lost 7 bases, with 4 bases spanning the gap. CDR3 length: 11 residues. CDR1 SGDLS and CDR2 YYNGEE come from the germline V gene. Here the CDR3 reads CASSVQNTQYF. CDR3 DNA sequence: TGTGCCAGCAGCGTACAGAATACGCAGTATTTT.

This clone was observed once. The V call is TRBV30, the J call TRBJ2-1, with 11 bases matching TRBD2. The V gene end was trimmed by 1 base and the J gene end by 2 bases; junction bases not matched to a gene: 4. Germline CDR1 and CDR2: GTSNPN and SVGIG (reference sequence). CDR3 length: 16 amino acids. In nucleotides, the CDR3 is TGTGCCTGGAGTGGGCTAGCGGGAGGCCCCTACAATGAGCAGTTCTTC. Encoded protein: CAWSGLAGGPYNEQFF.

DNA for the CDR3: TGCAGTGCTAGTCCGCAGAACTATGGCTACACCTTC. It yields the protein CSASPQNYGYTF. The rearrangement links TRBV20-1 to TRBJ1-2, with D unclear. Trimming removed 3 bases at V and 2 bases at J, with 7 bases between. CDR3 length: 12 amino acids. Germline CDR1 is DFQATT and CDR2 is SNEGSKA (reference sequence).

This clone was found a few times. The CDR3, as DNA: TGTGCCAGCAGCCAACCGGGACTAGAGGCCGGGGAGCTGTTTTTT. Its protein is CASSQPGLEAGELFF. The chain links TRBV3-1 (or the pseudogene TRBV3-2) to TRBJ2-2, with 8 bases fitting TRBD2. The V and J ends lost 2 bases and 6 bases, in that order; junction bases with no gene match: 5. The CDR3 contains 15 residues. Germline V gene data show CDR1 as LGHDT and CDR2 as YNNKEL (reference sequence).

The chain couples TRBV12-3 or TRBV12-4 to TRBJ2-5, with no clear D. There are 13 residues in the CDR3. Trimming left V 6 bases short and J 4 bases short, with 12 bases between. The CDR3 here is CASSPPMAETQYF. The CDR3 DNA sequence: TGTGCCAGCAGCCCACCTATGGCAGAGACCCAGTACTTC.

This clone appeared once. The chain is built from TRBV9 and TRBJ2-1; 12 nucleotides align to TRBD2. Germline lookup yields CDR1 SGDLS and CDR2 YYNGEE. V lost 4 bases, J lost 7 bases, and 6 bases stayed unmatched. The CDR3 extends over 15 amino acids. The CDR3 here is CASSPRLAGANEQFF. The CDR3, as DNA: TGTGCCAGCAGCCCCAGACTAGCGGGAGCGAATGAGCAGTTCTTC.

CDR3 region: CASSLGTGNSPLHF. CDR3 DNA sequence: TGTGCCAGCAGCCTAGGGACAGGCAATTCACCCCTCCACTTT. The chain links TRBV2 to TRBJ1-6, with 8 bases identical to TRBD1. CDR3 length: 14 amino acids. Germline V lookup: CDR1 SNHLY, CDR2 FYNNEI. Trimming took 6 bases from V and 7 from J; bases not matched to a gene: 5.

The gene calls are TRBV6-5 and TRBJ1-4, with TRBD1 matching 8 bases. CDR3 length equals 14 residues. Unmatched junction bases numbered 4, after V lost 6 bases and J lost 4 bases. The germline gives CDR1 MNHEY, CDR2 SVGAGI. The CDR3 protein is CASSPTGVNEKLFF. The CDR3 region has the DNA TGTGCCAGCAGCCCGACAGGGGTTAATGAAAAACTGTTTTTT.

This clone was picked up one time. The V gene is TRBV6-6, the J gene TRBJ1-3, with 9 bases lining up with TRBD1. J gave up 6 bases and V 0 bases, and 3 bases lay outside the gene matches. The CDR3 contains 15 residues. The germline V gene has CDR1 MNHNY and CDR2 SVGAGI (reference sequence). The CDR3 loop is CASSYSGQGVNTIYF. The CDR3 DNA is TGTGCCAGCAGTTACTCGGGACAGGGAGTAAACACCATATATTTT.

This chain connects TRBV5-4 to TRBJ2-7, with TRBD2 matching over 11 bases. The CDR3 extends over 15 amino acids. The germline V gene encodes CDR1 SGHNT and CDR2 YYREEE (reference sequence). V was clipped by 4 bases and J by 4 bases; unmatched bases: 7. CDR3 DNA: TGTGCCAGCAGCCCTCCGGGACTAGCGGCTTACGAGCAGTACTTC. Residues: CASSPPGLAAYEQYF.

In DNA form, the CDR3 reads TGTGCCAGCAGTGAAGGACATCTAGTTTGGTTCTTC. It codes for CASSEGHLVWFF. The chain combines TRBV6-4 with TRBJ2-1, with D possibly matching TRBD1 (5 bases). The CDR3 spans 12 residues. CDR1 MRHNA and CDR2 SNTAGT come from the germline V gene. With 3 bases removed from V and 15 bases from J, the gap between germline ends came to 15 bases.

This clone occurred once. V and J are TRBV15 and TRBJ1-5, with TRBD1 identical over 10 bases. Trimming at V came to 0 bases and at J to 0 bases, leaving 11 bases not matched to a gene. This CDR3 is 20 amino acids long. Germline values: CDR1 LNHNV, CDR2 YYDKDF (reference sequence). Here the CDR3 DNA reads TGTGCCACCAGCAGAGATTTCGGGGGGACAGGGGTCTCTAGCAATCAGCCCCAGCATTTT. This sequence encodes CATSRDFGGTGVSSNQPQHF.